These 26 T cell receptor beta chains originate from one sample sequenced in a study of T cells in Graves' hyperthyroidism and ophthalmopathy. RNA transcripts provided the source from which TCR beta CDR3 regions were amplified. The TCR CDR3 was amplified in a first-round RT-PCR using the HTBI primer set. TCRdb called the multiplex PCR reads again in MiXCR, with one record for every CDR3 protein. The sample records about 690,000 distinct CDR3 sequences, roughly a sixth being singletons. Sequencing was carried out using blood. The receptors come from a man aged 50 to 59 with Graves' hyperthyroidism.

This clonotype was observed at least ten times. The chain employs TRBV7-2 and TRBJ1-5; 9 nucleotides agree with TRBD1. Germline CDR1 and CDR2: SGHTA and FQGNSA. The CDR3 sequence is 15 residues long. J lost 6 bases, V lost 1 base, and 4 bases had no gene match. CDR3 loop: CASSLVQGAGQPQHF. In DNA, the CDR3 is TGTGCCAGCAGCTTAGTACAGGGGGCAGGTCAGCCCCAGCATTTT. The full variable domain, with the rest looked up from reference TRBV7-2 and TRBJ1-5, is GAGVSQSPSNKVTEKGKDVELRCDPISGHTALYWYRQSLGQGLEFLIYFQGNSAPDKSGLPSDRFSAERTGGSVSTLTIQRTQQEDSAVYLCASSLVQGAGQPQHFGDGTRLSIL.

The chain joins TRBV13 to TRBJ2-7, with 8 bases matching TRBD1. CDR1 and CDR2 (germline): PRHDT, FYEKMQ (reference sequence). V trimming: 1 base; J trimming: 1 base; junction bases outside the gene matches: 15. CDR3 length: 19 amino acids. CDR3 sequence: CASSLARIVWTGQSYEQYF. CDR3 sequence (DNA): TGTGCCAGCAGCTTAGCCAGGATTGTGTGGACAGGGCAATCCTACGAGCAGTACTTC. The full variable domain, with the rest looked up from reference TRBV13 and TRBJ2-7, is AAGVIQSPRHLIKEKRETATLKCYPIPRHDTVYWYQQGPGQDPQFLISFYEKMQSDKGSIPDRFSAQQFSDYHSELNMSSLELGDSALYFCASSLARIVWTGQSYEQYFGPGTRLTVT.

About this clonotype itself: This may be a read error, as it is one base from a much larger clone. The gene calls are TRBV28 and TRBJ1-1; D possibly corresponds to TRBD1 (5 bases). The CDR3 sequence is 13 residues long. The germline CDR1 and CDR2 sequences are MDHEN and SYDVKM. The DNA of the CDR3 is TGTGCCGGCAGGGCTGACGGAAACACTGAAGCTTTCTTT. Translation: CAGRADGNTEAFF.

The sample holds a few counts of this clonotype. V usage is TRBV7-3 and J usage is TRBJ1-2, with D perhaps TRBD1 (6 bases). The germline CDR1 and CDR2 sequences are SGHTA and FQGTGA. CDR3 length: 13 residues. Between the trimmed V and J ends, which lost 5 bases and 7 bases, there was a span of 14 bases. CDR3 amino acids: CASSAQGRVGYTF. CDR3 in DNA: TGTGCCAGCAGCGCCCAGGGGAGGGTTGGCTACACCTTC.

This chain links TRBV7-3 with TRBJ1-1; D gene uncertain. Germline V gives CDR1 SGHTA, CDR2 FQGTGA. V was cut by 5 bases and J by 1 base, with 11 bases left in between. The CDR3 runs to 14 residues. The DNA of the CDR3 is TGTGCCAGCAGCCCATGGGCAGGGAACACTGAAGCTTTCTTT. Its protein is CASSPWAGNTEAFF.

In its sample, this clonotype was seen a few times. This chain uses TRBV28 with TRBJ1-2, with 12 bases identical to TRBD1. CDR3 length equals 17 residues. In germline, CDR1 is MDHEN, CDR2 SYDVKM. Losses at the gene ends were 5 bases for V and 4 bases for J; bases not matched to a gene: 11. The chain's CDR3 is CASSPGTGGAAAYGYTF. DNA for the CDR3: TGTGCCAGCAGTCCAGGGACAGGGGGCGCGGCGGCCTATGGCTACACCTTC.

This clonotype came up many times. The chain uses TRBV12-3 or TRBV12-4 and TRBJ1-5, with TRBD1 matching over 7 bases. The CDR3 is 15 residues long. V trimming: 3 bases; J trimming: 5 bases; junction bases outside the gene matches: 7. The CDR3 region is CASSFQGGGDQPQHF. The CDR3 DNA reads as TGTGCCAGCAGTTTCCAGGGGGGTGGAGATCAGCCCCAGCATTTT.

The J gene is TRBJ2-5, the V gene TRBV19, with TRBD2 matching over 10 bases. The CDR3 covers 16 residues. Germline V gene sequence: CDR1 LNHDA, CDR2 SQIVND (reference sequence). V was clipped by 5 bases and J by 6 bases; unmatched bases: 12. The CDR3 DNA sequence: TGTGCCAGTAGTCCCACCCTAGCGGGAGTCTGGCAGACCCAGTACTTC. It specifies CASSPTLAGVWQTQYF.

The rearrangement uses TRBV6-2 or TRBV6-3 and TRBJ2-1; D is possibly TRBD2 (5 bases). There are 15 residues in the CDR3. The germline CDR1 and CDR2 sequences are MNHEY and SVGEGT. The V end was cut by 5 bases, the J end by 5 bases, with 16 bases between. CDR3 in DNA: TGTGCCAGCAGTCCATATCCCGGGATAGACAATGAGCAGTTCTTC. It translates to CASSPYPGIDNEQFF.

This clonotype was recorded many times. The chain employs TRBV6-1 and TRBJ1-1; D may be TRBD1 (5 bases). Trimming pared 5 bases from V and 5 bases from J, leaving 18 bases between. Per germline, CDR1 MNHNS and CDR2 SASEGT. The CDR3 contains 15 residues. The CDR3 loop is CASSYGGRAETEAFF. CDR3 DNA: TGTGCCAGCAGTTATGGCGGCAGGGCAGAAACTGAAGCTTTCTTT.

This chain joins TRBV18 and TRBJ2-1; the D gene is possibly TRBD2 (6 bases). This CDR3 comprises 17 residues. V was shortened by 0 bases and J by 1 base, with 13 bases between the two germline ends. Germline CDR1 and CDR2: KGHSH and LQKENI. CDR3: CASSPPTAGLSYNEQFF. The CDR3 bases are TGTGCCAGCTCACCACCTACGGCGGGATTATCCTACAATGAGCAGTTCTTC.

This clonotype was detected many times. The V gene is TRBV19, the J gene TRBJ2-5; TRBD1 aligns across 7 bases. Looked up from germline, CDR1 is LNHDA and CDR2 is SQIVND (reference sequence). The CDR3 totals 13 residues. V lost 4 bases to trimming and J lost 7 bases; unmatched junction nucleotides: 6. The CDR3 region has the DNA TGTGCCAGTAGTAGGGACAGCCAGGGGACCCAGTACTTC. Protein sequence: CASSRDSQGTQYF.

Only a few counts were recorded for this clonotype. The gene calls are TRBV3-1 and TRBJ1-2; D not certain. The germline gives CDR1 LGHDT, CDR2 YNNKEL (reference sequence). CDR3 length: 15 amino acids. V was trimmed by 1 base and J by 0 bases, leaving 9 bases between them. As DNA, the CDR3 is TGTGCCAGCAGCCAAGTGGCGCTAGCTAACTATGGCTACACCTTC. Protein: CASSQVALANYGYTF.

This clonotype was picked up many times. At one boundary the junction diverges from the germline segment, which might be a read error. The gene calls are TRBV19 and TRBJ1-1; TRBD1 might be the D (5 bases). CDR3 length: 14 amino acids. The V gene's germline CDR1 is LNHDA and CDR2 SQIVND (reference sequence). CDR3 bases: TGTGCCAGTAGTCCCCCGGGACTGAAGACTGAAGCTTTCTTT. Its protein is CASSPPGLKTEAFF.

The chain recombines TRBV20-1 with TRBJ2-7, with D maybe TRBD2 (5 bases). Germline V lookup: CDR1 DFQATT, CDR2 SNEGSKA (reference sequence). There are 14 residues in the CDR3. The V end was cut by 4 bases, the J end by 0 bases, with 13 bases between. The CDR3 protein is CSATGGGSSYEQYF. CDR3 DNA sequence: TGCAGTGCTACTGGCGGAGGAAGCTCCTACGAGCAGTACTTC.

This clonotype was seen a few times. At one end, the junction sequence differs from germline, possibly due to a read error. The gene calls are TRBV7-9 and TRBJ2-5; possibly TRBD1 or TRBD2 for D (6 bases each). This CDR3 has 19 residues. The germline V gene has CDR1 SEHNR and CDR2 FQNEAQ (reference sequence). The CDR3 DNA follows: TGTGCCAGCAGCTTAGGCTGGGCGCAGGGGAGGTCCGGACAAGAGACCCGGTACTTC. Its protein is CASSLGWAQGRSGQETRYF.

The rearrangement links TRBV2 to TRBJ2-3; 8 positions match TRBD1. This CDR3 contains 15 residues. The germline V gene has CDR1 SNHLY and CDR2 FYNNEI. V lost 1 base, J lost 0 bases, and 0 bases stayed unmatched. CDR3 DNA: TGTGCCAGCAGTGAAGGGACAGGGAGCACAGATACGCAGTATTTT. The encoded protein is CASSEGTGSTDTQYF.

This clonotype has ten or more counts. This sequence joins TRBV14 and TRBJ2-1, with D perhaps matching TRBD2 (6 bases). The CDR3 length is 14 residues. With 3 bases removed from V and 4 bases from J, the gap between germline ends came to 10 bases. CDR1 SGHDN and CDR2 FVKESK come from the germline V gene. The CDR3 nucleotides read TGTGCCAGCAGCCAGGCTAGCGCTTACAATGAGCAGTTCTTC. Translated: CASSQASAYNEQFF.

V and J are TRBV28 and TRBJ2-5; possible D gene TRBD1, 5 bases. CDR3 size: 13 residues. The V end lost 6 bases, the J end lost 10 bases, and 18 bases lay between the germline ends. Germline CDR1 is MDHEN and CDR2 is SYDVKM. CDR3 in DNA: TGTGCCAGCAGCCCCCCGGACAATTCCTTCCAGTACTTC. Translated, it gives CASSPPDNSFQYF.

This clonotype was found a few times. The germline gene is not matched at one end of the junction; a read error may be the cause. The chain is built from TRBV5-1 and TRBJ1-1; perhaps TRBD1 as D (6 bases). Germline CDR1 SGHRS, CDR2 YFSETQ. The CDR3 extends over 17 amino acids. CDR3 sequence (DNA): TGTGCCAGCAGCTTGTTGATGTCCACAGGGAGGGGAACTGAAGCTTTCTTT. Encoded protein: CASSLLMSTGRGTEAFF.

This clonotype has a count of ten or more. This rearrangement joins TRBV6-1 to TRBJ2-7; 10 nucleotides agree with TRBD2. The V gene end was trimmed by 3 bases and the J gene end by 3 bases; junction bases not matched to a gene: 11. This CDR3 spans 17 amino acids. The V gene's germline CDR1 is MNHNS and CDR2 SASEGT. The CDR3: CASSDDQGLAGDYEQYF. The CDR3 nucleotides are TGTGCCAGCAGTGATGATCAGGGGCTAGCGGGAGACTACGAGCAGTACTTC.

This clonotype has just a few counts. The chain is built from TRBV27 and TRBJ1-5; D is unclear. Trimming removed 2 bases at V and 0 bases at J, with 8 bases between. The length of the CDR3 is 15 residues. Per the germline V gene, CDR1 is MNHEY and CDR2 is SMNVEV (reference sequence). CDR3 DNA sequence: TGTGCCAGCAGTTTAATTAGGGATAGCAATCAGCCCCAGCATTTT. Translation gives CASSLIRDSNQPQHF.

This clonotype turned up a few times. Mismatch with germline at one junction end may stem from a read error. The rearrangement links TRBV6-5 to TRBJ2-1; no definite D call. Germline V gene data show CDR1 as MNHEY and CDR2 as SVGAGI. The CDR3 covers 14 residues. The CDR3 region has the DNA TGTGCCAGCAGTTACACGGATTCCTACAATGAGCAGCTCTTC. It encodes CASSYTDSYNEQLF.

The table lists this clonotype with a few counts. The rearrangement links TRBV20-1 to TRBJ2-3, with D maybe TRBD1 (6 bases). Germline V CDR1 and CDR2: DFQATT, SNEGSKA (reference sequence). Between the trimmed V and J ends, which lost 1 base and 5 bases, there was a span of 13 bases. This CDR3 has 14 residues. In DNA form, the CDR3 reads TGCAGTGCTAGAGGCAGGGGAAGGATAGATACGCAGTATTTT. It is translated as CSARGRGRIDTQYF.

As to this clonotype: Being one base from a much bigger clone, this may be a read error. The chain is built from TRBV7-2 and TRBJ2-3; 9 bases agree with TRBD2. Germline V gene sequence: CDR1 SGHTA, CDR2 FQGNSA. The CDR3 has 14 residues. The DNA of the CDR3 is TGTGCCAGCAGCCGGGGACTAGCCACAGGTACGCAGTATTTT. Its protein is CASSRGLATGTQYF.

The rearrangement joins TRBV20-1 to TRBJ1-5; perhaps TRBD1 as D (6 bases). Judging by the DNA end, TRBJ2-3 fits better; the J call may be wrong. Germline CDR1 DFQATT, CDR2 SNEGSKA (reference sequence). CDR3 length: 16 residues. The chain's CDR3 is CSARKNREEGNQPQYF. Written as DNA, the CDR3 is TGCAGTGCTAGAAAAAACAGGGAAGAAGGAAATCAGCCCCAGTATTTT.